This T cell receptor (beta chain) appears in the sequencing data of a study of T cells in tumors after PD-1 blockade. Looking at the study overall: During anti-PD-1 treatment, some patients continued daily vismodegib 150 mg.

As concerns this clone: Its antigen remains unidentified.

V dropped 5 bases and J dropped 3 bases, with 10 bases sitting between them. Germline CDR1 reads LNHNV; CDR2 reads YYDKDF (reference sequence). This CDR3 contains 13 residues. Documented time point: first of two pre-therapy site-matched biopsies two to three months apart. Tumor or blood genomic DNA was sequenced, with inputs of about 600 ng to 6,500 ng. Assay: immunoSEQ multiplex PCR; the TCRdb copy retains only in-frame clones and omits some. Here the sample spans about 4,200 clones, roughly four fifths being singletons. General study points: Peripheral recruitment is suggested, as some novel exhausted tumor clones were in pre-treatment blood. Expanded exhausted CD8+ clones after therapy were mostly novel clonotypes.

This TCR was recovered from a human donor with basal cell carcinoma. The sequencing used tumor tissue, collected before anti-PD-1 treatment. The chain employs TRBV15 and TRBJ1-2, with D tentatively TRBD1 (5 bases). As DNA, the CDR3 is TGTGCCACCAGCCCCGGGACGGACTATGGCTACACCTTC. Encoded protein: CATSPGTDYGYTF.